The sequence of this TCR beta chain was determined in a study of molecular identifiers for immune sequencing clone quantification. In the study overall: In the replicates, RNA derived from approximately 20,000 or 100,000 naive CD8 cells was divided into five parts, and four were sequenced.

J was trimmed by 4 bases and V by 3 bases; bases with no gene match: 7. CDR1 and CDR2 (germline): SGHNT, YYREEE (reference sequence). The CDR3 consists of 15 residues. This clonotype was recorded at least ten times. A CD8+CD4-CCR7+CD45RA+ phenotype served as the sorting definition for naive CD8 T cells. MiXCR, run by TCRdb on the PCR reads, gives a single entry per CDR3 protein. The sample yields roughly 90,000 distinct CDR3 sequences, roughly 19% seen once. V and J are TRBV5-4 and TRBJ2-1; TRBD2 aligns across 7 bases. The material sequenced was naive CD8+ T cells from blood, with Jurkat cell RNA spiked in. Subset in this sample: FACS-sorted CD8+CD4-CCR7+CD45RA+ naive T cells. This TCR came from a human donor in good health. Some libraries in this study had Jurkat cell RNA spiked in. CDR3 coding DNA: TGTGCCAGCAGCTCCGGGACTACCGGATACAATGAGCAGTTCTTC. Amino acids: CASSSGTTGYNEQFF.